This is a list of T cell receptor beta chains from one sample in a study of T cell changes during pregnancy in multiple sclerosis. Only in-frame clones appear in the TCRdb table, and some are missing; sequencing was by immunoSEQ multiplex PCR. In the table there are 60,000 to 85,000 clones, roughly 92% of which are singletons. This sample comprised peripheral blood, obtained after pregnancy. These receptors were taken from a female donor in good health, enrolled as a control in a pregnancy study. CDR3s include the opening cysteine and the closing phenylalanine or tryptophan. The D gene is left open where the match is weak. Clone size is given for some rows only: seen once, a few or many times, or a class if the clone is expanded.

J gene,V gene,clone size,CDR3 length,D gene,CDR3 protein,CDR3 DNA
TRBJ2-1,TRBV6-1,-,16,-,CASSEIRTFSGNEQFF,TGTGCCAGCAGTGAGATTAGGACTTTCTCCGGCAATGAGCAGTTCTTC
TRBJ2-2,TRBV5-5,-,17,-,CASSLFTGGPGTGELFF,TGTGCCAGCAGCTTGTTTACCGGGGGGCCGGGCACCGGGGAGCTGTTTTTT
TRBJ2-1,TRBV27,-,14,-,CASSLSLYYNEQFF,TGTGCCAGCAGTCTATCCTTATACTACAATGAGCAGTTCTTC
TRBJ2-3,TRBV5-5,-,16,TRBD2,CASSRPGLADTDTQYF,TGTGCCAGCAGCCGGCCGGGACTAGCTGACACAGATACGCAGTATTTT
TRBJ1-3,TRBV14,-,15,-,CASSRQGFQGNTIYF,TGTGCCAGCAGCCGCCAGGGTTTTCAGGGAAACACCATATATTTT
TRBJ1-1,TRBV6-5,-,14,TRBD1,CASSSDRVSTEAFF,TGTGCCAGCAGTTCGGACAGGGTGAGCACTGAAGCTTTCTTT
TRBJ2-5,TRBV6-5,once,14,-,CASSYQPFRETQYF,TGTGCCAGCAGTTACCAACCCTTCAGGGAGACCCAGTACTTC
TRBJ1-2,TRBV29-1,-,12,-,CSVGGSNYGYTF,TGCAGCGTTGGGGGCTCTAACTATGGCTACACCTTC
TRBJ1-1,TRBV18,once,14,-,CASKREGMNTEAFF,TGTGCCAGCAAACGCGAGGGAATGAACACTGAAGCTTTCTTT
TRBJ1-1,TRBV18,few,11,-,CASSNTVEAFF,TGTGCCAGCTCAAACACAGTCGAAGCTTTCTTT
TRBJ2-7,TRBV28,-,15,-,CASSLSGRGGYEQYF,TGTGCCAGCAGTTTATCGGGTAGGGGTGGGTACGAGCAGTACTTC
TRBJ2-2,TRBV18,-,13,-,CASSLDYTGELFF,TGTGCCAGCTCACTAGACTACACCGGGGAGCTGTTTTTT
TRBJ1-1,TRBV6-5,-,14,-,CATALDRLNTEAFF,TGTGCCACCGCCCTGGACAGACTGAACACTGAAGCTTTCTTT
TRBJ2-7,TRBV18,-,18,-,CASSPPLKNREILYEQYF,TGTGCCAGCTCACCACCCCTGAAGAACAGGGAGATATTGTACGAGCAGTACTTC